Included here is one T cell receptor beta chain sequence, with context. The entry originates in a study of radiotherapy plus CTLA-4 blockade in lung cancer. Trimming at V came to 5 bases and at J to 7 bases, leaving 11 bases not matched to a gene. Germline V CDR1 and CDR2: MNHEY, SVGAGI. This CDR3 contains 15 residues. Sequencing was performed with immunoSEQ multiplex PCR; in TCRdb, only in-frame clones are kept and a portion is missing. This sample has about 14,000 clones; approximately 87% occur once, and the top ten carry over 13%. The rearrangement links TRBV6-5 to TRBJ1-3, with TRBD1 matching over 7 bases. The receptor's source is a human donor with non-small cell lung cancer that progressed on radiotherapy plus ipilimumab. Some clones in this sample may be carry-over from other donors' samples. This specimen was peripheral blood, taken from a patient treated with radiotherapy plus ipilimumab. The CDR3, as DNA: TGTGCCAGCAGTCGACAGGGAACTCCTAGGAACACCATATATTTT. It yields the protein CASSRQGTPRNTIYF.